The 5 T cell receptor delta chains given below trace back to one sample, sequenced in a study of DNA immune sequencing with unique molecular identifiers. All 8 TRDV and 4 TRDJ genes were targeted in 32-plex amplification of genomic DNA. A 12-nucleotide UMI was added during roughly 3 barcoding PCR cycles before adapter PCR. TCRdb re-processed the multiplex PCR reads using CATT. The sample comprises around 2,400 delta-chain clones, 11% to 15% of which are singletons, and around 50% rests with the top ten. The specimen was gamma-delta T cells enriched from blood buffy coat, or unenriched PBMCs (not recorded which). Receptors were obtained from a human donor in good health.

In its sample, this clone ranks as medium-sized. Other DNA sequences in the sample encode the same CDR3. The rearrangement joins TRDV2 to TRDJ3; 10 bases line up with TRDD3. The CDR3 runs to 19 residues. Germline trimming cut 0 bases from V and 2 bases from J; bases unmatched to any gene: 6. Germline V lookup: CDR1 GEAIGNYY, CDR2 EKD. The DNA of the CDR3 is TGTGCCTGTGACACCGCTACTCTGGGGGATACCTGGGACACCCGACAGATGTTTTTC. As protein: CACDTATLGDTWDTRQMFF.

In its sample, this clone was seen a few times. The amino acid sequence in TCRdb belongs to a much larger clone and departs from this DNA's translation at residue 15, likely a sequencing read error; the sequence shown is translated from the DNA. CDR3 sequence (DNA): TGTGCCTGTGACACCGTGCGGGGATACGGTAACACCGATAAACACATCTTT. Translation: CACDTVRGYGNTDKHIF. The V call is TRDV2, the J call TRDJ1, with 9 bases fitting TRDD3. The CDR3 is 17 amino acids. Germline assignment: CDR1 GEAIGNYY and CDR2 EKD.

Note on this clone: The TCRdb record carries a much larger clone's protein, which differs from this DNA's translation at residue 10; a read error is the likely cause, and the protein listed here is the DNA translation. CDR3: CACDTLGDGMYTDKLIF. The CDR3 nucleotides are TGTGCCTGTGACACTCTGGGGGATGGAATGTACACCGATAAACTCATCTTT. The chain employs TRDV2 and TRDJ1, with 9 bases fitting TRDD3. This CDR3 spans 17 amino acids. V shed 1 base, J shed 0 bases, and the junction held 8 bases outside the gene matches. Germline assignment: CDR1 GEAIGNYY and CDR2 EKD.

Points on this clone: For this DNA, TCRdb reports the protein of a much larger clone, which diverges at residue 3, most likely from a read error; the protein presented here is translated directly from the DNA. V gene TRDV2 combines with J gene TRDJ1; 7 bases align to TRDD3. The CDR3 sequence is 15 residues long. Germline lookup yields CDR1 GEAIGNYY and CDR2 EKD. CDR3 residues: CASDLLGTDTDKLIF. Written as DNA, the CDR3 is TGTGCCAGTGACCTACTGGGGACAGACACCGATAAACTCATCTTT.

In regard to this clone: This DNA's translation differs at residue 14 from TCRdb's protein, which comes from a much larger clone; a read error is likely, and the protein shown is translated from the DNA. V usage is TRDV2 and J usage is TRDJ3, with D possibly TRDD3 on 5 matching bases. Germline V CDR1 and CDR2: GEAIGNYY, EKD. The CDR3 runs 17 residues. CDR3 residues: CACDTSPPSWDTRRMFF. The CDR3 DNA reads TGTGCCTGTGACACATCGCCCCCCTCCTGGGACACCCGACGGATGTTTTTC.